The 20 T cell receptor beta chains listed next were all sequenced from one sample in a study of cytomegalovirus exposure and HLA in healthy donors. Use of 60 Vbeta and 13 Jbeta primers characterized the PCR. TCRdb's table, derived via immunoSEQ multiplex PCR, lists solely in-frame clones and lacks some. Of about 240,000 clones listed, roughly 85% are singletons. Input material: PBMCs. The receptors come from a girl aged 2 to 10 in good health and CMV-seronegative.

The chain recombines TRBV29-1 with TRBJ2-7, with D tentatively TRBD1 (7 bases). This CDR3 comprises 14 residues. Per the germline V gene, CDR1 is SQVTM and CDR2 is ANQGSEA. V was pared by 6 bases and J by 2 bases, with 17 bases between. This CDR3 reads CSVLRGVVPYEQYF. In DNA form, the CDR3 reads TGCAGCGTCCTCAGGGGGGTAGTCCCCTACGAGCAGTACTTC.

This chain connects TRBV9 to TRBJ1-5; D remains unclear. There are 15 residues in the CDR3. Trimming took off 0 bases at V and 3 bases at J, with 10 bases between the two ends. The germline V gene has CDR1 SGDLS and CDR2 YYNGEE. Here the CDR3 reads CASSVAAGSNQPQHF. Here the CDR3 DNA reads TGTGCCAGCAGCGTAGCTGCGGGTTCCAATCAGCCCCAGCATTTT.

V and J are TRBV5-1 and TRBJ2-5; D not certain. Per the germline V gene, CDR1 is SGHRS and CDR2 is YFSETQ. The V end was cut by 0 bases, the J end by 1 base, with 7 bases between. The CDR3 totals 14 residues. DNA for the CDR3: TGCGCCAGCAGCTTGGTAGCCTCCCAAGAGACCCAGTACTTC. This codes for CASSLVASQETQYF. Together with reference TRBV5-1 and TRBJ2-5, the CDR3 gives the full variable domain: KAGVTQTPRYLIKTRGQQVTLSCSPISGHRSVSWYQQTPGQGLQFLFEYFSETQRNKGNFPGRFSGRQFSNSRSEMNVSTLELGDSALYLCASSLVASQETQYFGPGTRLLVL.

The rearrangement uses TRBV27 and TRBJ2-3, with 9 bases lining up with TRBD1. Trimming at V came to 7 bases and at J to 5 bases, leaving 16 bases not matched to a gene. The CDR3 sequence is 17 residues long. The germline gives CDR1 MNHEY, CDR2 SMNVEV (reference sequence). The CDR3: CASTSTPTGGAVDTQYF. In DNA form, the CDR3 reads TGTGCCAGCACCTCGACGCCCACAGGGGGCGCGGTAGATACGCAGTATTTT.

V usage is TRBV5-1 and J usage is TRBJ2-7; TRBD1 aligns across 9 bases. The CDR3 length is 15 residues. Germline values: CDR1 SGHRS, CDR2 YFSETQ. After removal of 0 bases from V and 2 bases from J, the junction contained 3 bases not matched to a gene. The CDR3 is CASSLDRDRAYEQYF. CDR3 sequence (DNA): TGCGCCAGCAGCTTGGATCGGGACAGGGCCTACGAGCAGTACTTC.

This chain uses TRBV5-1 with TRBJ2-1; 10 bases fit TRBD1. After removal of 3 bases from V and 13 bases from J, the junction contained 10 bases not matched to a gene. This CDR3 has 14 amino acids. CDR1 is SGHRS and CDR2 is YFSETQ in the germline V gene. CDR3 sequence: CASSYGQGGSLQFF. Here the CDR3 DNA reads TGCGCCAGCAGCTACGGACAGGGGGGAAGTCTCCAGTTCTTC.

The rearrangement uses TRBV14 and TRBJ1-2, with D tentatively TRBD1 (5 bases). Germline CDR1 reads SGHDN; CDR2 reads FVKESK. Between the trimmed V and J ends, which lost 2 bases and 0 bases, there was a span of 7 bases. The CDR3 length is 14 residues. The CDR3 DNA is TGTGCCAGCAGCCAACAGGGTCCTAACTATGGCTACACCTTC. This translates into CASSQQGPNYGYTF. Full variable domain (remainder filled in from reference TRBV14 and TRBJ1-2): EAGVTQFPSHSVIEKGQTVTLRCDPISGHDNLYWYRRVMGKEIKFLLHFVKESKQDESGMPNNRFLAERTGGTYSTLKVQPAELEDSGVYFCASSQQGPNYGYTFGSGTRLTVV.

This chain links TRBV2 with TRBJ2-1; 10 nucleotides line up with TRBD2. Trimming cost V 6 bases and J 7 bases; bases outside gene matches: 9. This CDR3 comprises 15 residues. Germline CDR1 and CDR2: SNHLY and FYNNEI. The CDR3 nucleotides read TGTGCCAGCAGCCCTATAGCGGGAGGTGGAAATGAGCAGTTCTTC. Its protein is CASSPIAGGGNEQFF.

As DNA, the CDR3 is TGTGCCAGCGGCCTAGACAGGGTGATCTACGAGCAGTACTTC. It encodes CASGLDRVIYEQYF. The chain links TRBV5-4 to TRBJ2-7; TRBD1 matches at 7 bases. Losses at the gene ends were 7 bases for V and 3 bases for J; bases not matched to a gene: 10. The CDR3 covers 14 residues. The germline gives CDR1 SGHNT, CDR2 YYREEE (reference sequence).

This chain links TRBV5-4 with TRBJ2-5, with D perhaps TRBD1 (5 bases). Trimming removed 1 base at V and 5 bases at J, with 6 bases between. Per the germline V gene, CDR1 is SGHNT and CDR2 is YYREEE (reference sequence). This CDR3 is built from 12 residues. CDR3: CASSLRGETQYF. For the CDR3, the DNA is TGTGCCAGCAGCTTGAGGGGCGAGACCCAGTACTTC.

This rearrangement joins TRBV5-4 to TRBJ2-3, with 7 bases that match TRBD1. Germline lookup yields CDR1 SGHNT and CDR2 YYREEE (reference sequence). The CDR3 totals 13 residues. Trimming at V came to 5 bases and at J to 4 bases, leaving 4 bases not matched to a gene. CDR3: CASSPDRSDTQYF. DNA of the CDR3: TGTGCCAGCAGTCCGGACAGGTCAGATACGCAGTATTTT. Complete variable domain (other parts from reference TRBV5-4 and TRBJ2-3): ETGVTQSPTHLIKTRGQQVTLRCSSQSGHNTVSWYQQALGQGPQFIFQYYREEENGRGNFPPRFSGLQFPNYSSELNVNALELDDSALYLCASSPDRSDTQYFGPGTRLTVL.

The chain carries TRBV19 and TRBJ2-3; D call uncertain. V dropped 2 bases and J dropped 0 bases, with 6 bases sitting between them. The CDR3 loop spans 14 amino acids. Per the germline V gene, CDR1 is LNHDA and CDR2 is SQIVND (reference sequence). The CDR3 protein is CASSILFSTDTQYF. In DNA, the CDR3 is TGTGCCAGTAGTATACTCTTTAGCACAGATACGCAGTATTTT.

The J gene is TRBJ1-4, the V gene TRBV19; TRBD1 is a possible D gene (6 bases). The V gene lost 3 bases and the J gene lost 8 bases, with 16 bases spanning the gap. The CDR3 has 15 amino acids. Germline-derived CDR1 and CDR2 are LNHDA and SQIVND (reference sequence). The CDR3 reads CASSIGGQRGEKLFF. CDR3 DNA: TGTGCCAGTAGTATCGGAGGACAGCGGGGAGAAAAACTGTTTTTT.

This clone occurred a few times. The V gene is TRBV5-1, the J gene TRBJ2-3, with 10 bases that match TRBD2. This CDR3 region has 16 residues. Trimming removed 0 bases from V and 0 bases from J; junction bases left unmatched: 1. CDR1 and CDR2 from the germline V gene are SGHRS and YFSETQ. The CDR3 DNA is TGCGCCAGCAGCTTGGCTAGCGGGAGTAGCACAGATACGCAGTATTTT. Its protein is CASSLASGSSTDTQYF.

This clone showed up just a few times. This chain joins TRBV29-1 and TRBJ1-2; 11 bases match TRBD1. Unmatched junction bases numbered 6, after V lost 5 bases and J lost 4 bases. This CDR3 comprises 14 residues. Germline CDR1 reads SQVTM; CDR2 reads ANQGSEA. DNA of the CDR3: TGCAGCGTTAGTCTCGGACAGGGGGCCTATGGCTACACCTTC. Translated: CSVSLGQGAYGYTF.

The table lists this clone with a few counts. V and J are TRBV6-4 and TRBJ1-1; 7 bases match TRBD1. The CDR3 covers 13 residues. Germline assignment: CDR1 MRHNA and CDR2 SNTAGT. J gave up 1 base and V 11 bases, and 7 bases lay outside the gene matches. Written as DNA, the CDR3 is TGTGCCGTTCCTGGACAGGAGAACACTGAAGCTTTCTTT. Its translation: CAVPGQENTEAFF.

The chain couples TRBV27 to TRBJ1-5; D perhaps matches TRBD1 (5 bases). This CDR3 has 15 amino acids. Germline CDR1 is MNHEY and CDR2 is SMNVEV (reference sequence). V lost 1 base to trimming and J lost 4 bases, with 11 bases between them. In DNA form, the CDR3 reads TGTGCCAGCAGTTTATGGGCAGGGCGGAATCAGCCCCAGCATTTT. This gives the protein CASSLWAGRNQPQHF.

The V and J genes are TRBV6-1 and TRBJ1-2; 9 bases are a match to TRBD1. Unmatched junction bases numbered 6, after V lost 6 bases and J lost 4 bases. Germline values: CDR1 MNHNS, CDR2 SASEGT. This CDR3 is built from 14 residues. The CDR3 DNA reads TGTGCCAGCAGGCCACAGGGGGCGGTCTATGGCTACACCTTC. It codes for CASRPQGAVYGYTF.

The V gene is TRBV18, the J gene TRBJ2-3; no clear D. The length of the CDR3 is 12 residues. V dropped 0 bases and J dropped 6 bases, with 4 bases sitting between them. From germline, CDR1 is KGHSH and CDR2 LQKENI. The CDR3 is CASSPPRDTQYF. The CDR3 nucleotides are TGTGCCAGCTCACCACCGCGGGATACGCAGTATTTT.

The rearrangement links TRBV6-5 to TRBJ2-3; the D gene is possibly TRBD2 (6 bases). The V gene lost 0 bases and the J gene lost 2 bases, with 9 bases spanning the gap. This CDR3 has 15 amino acids. Per the germline V gene, CDR1 is MNHEY and CDR2 is SVGAGI. CDR3 residues: CASSYSGTATDTQYF. In DNA form, the CDR3 reads TGTGCCAGCAGTTACTCCGGGACTGCCACAGATACGCAGTATTTT.